Below, one T cell receptor (beta chain) is given with its context. The target of this receptor is not known. Base qualities are missing; no much larger clone stands one base away. The sample belongs to a study of CD8 T cells in Susac syndrome (dated by TCRdb to the late 2010s). For the wider study: Of the Susac syndrome patients who were sequenced, five or six had clinically active disease and eight were in clinical remission. Susac syndrome patients were therapy-naive, on corticosteroids (some also receiving IVIg), or on IVIg alone at blood withdrawal. Whether CD8+ T cell activation and differentiation in Susac syndrome was antigen driven was tested using repertoire sequencing. Clonality of the CD8+ T cell repertoire was compared between about a dozen healthy donors, around 14 Susac syndrome patients and 15 multiple sclerosis patients.

Peripheral blood CD8+ and CD4+ T cells from healthy donors, Susac syndrome patients and multiple sclerosis patients were profiled using high-throughput TCR beta sequencing. Susac syndrome patients met recently defined diagnostic criteria for definite or probable disease. Bulk CD8+ and CD4+ T cells were purified by magnetic negative isolation, while CD8+ TEMRA cells were enriched using FACS. Blood was collected in EDTA tubes and processed within 24 hours, with PBMCs isolated through density gradient centrifugation. PBMCs intended for TCR sequencing were cryopreserved in liquid nitrogen and thawed later in a water bath at 37 degrees C. A purity of at least 90% was achieved for sorted or isolated CD4+, CD8+ and CD8+ TEMRA cells. What the study reported, not specific to this receptor: Looking at Susac-specific public clones, the researchers identified fewer than 20 in the total CD8+ repertoire and roughly 5 in the CD8+ TEMRA repertoire. The number of individuals in the TCR sequencing and HLA analysis was recognized as being relatively small. CD8+ repertoires in Susac syndrome showed clonal expansion, which was highest in CD8+ TEMRA cells and was greater in clinically active patients than in remitting patients.

RNA was extracted using the RNeasy kit, and roughly 0.5 to 1 microgram was reverse transcribed with random hexamers. The immunoSEQ multiplex PCR assay, which covers 54 Vbeta and 13 Jbeta segments, was used to amplify TCR beta CDR3 regions. Bias from PCR amplification was corrected by using a synthetic template baseline for primer optimization and for computational correction. Regarding the original processing steps: Only productive sequences were kept, with reads annotated to V, D and J genes according to IMGT and analyzed in immunoSEQ Analyzer. Clonality was calculated as one minus the Shannon entropy normalized by log2 of the number of productive unique sequences. For each patient and control, public and private clones were evaluated within the 100 most prevalent clones. Clones were defined as Susac-specific if absent from the healthy and MS cohorts, from around 1,000 published viral clones and from other ImmuneACCESS disease sequences. TCRdb reworked the public reads: Q25 trimming with fastp, MiXCR clone assembly, productive beta chains retained. Rows matching on CDR3 protein sequence are summarized as one entry with the most common DNA and genes. In this record, the V and J calls reflect TCRdb's handling and not the investigators' own analysis. Within this sample are more than 70,000 distinct CDR3 sequences, with roughly 94% of them counted one time only. Of the sample, approximately 0.49% is held by the ten largest clones.

This clonotype was obtained from a human donor with Susac syndrome. Sequencing used CD8+ T cells from PBMCs.

The CDR3 has the sequence CASTYGWGGQVSPLHF. The DNA is TGTGCCAGCACCTACGGGTGGGGGGGGCAAGTCTCACCCCTCCACTTT. The rearranged segments are TRBV5-6 and TRBJ1-6, with TRBD1 perhaps the D gene, on 6 matching bases. V and J are truncated by 6 bases and 10 bases respectively, leaving an intervening sequence of 23 bases. The CDR3 runs 16 residues from the cysteine to the phenylalanine. The read is trimmed to its CDR3 DNA, 48 bases read in frame from base 1. The germline V gene gives CDR1 as SGHDT and CDR2 as YYEEEE.